The 16 T cell receptor beta chains presented below share a single source sample, sequenced in a study of blood T cell repertoires in COVID-19. The repertoire was sequenced with immunoSEQ multiplex PCR; TCRdb's copy has only in-frame clones and lacks some. The sample consists of under 100,000 clones, around four fifths of them appearing once. Sequenced: peripheral blood. The receptors shown here come from a woman in her sixties with acute or convalescent COVID-19.

V is TRBV1 and J is TRBJ1-5; the table's TRBD1 call for D was not verified on the DNA. TRBV1 is designated a pseudogene. This CDR3 comprises 18 residues. DNA of the CDR3: TGCACCAGCAGCCAAGAACCCGCCGGACAGGGAGAGGATCAGCCCCAGCATTTT. It codes for CTSSQEPAGQGEDQPQHF.

This chain connects TRBV5-1 to TRBJ2-7; 10 bases fit TRBD2. Germline values: CDR1 SGHRS, CDR2 YFSETQ. Trimming at V came to 0 bases and at J to 3 bases, leaving 6 bases not matched to a gene. CDR3 length equals 16 residues. Written as DNA, the CDR3 is TGCGCCAGCAGCTTGGTTTCTAGCGGGAGACTCTACGAGCAGTACTTC. Translating gives CASSLVSSGRLYEQYF. Full variable domain (outside the CDR3, taken from reference TRBV5-1 and TRBJ2-7): KAGVTQTPRYLIKTRGQQVTLSCSPISGHRSVSWYQQTPGQGLQFLFEYFSETQRNKGNFPGRFSGRQFSNSRSEMNVSTLELGDSALYLCASSLVSSGRLYEQYFGPGTRLTVT.

The chain has TRBV7-3 and TRBJ1-1; TRBD1 agrees at 8 bases. The CDR3 covers 14 residues. Unmatched junction bases numbered 8, after V lost 5 bases and J lost 6 bases. Germline lookup yields CDR1 SGHTA and CDR2 FQGTGA. CDR3 coding DNA: TGTGCCAGCAGCCCGCAGACAGGGGCCCCTGAAGCTTTCTTT. It specifies CASSPQTGAPEAFF.

The chain's CDR3 is CASSQQGGAEAFF. The CDR3 region has the DNA TGTGCCAGCAGCCAACAAGGGGGGGCTGAAGCTTTCTTT. This rearrangement joins TRBV3-1 (or the pseudogene TRBV3-2) to TRBJ1-1, with D possibly matching TRBD1 (6 bases). V dropped 2 bases and J dropped 6 bases, with 10 bases sitting between them. The CDR3 runs 13 residues. Germline CDR1 and CDR2: LGHDT and YNNKEL (reference sequence).

This sequence joins TRBV7-9 and TRBJ1-4; D gene ambiguous. This CDR3 comprises 11 residues. Trimming pared 3 bases from V and 11 bases from J, leaving 7 bases between. Germline lookup yields CDR1 SEHNR and CDR2 FQNEAQ (reference sequence). The CDR3 sequence: CASSLLGKLFF. The CDR3, as DNA: TGTGCCAGCAGCTTGCTAGGTAAACTGTTTTTT.

V usage is TRBV5-4 and J usage is TRBJ1-2, with D possibly matching TRBD1 (5 bases). V lost 0 bases to trimming and J lost 6 bases, with 12 bases between them. This CDR3 is built from 14 residues. Germline values: CDR1 SGHNT, CDR2 YYREEE (reference sequence). CDR3 protein: CASSLGQKTDGYTF. The CDR3 DNA is TGTGCCAGCAGCTTGGGACAGAAGACCGATGGCTACACCTTC.

The V and J genes are TRBV5-4 and TRBJ1-6; D is undetermined. Trimming left V 2 bases short and J 7 bases short, with 13 bases between. CDR3 size: 15 residues. From germline, CDR1 is SGHNT and CDR2 YYREEE (reference sequence). The CDR3 loop is CASSFYPPTNSPLHF. The CDR3 region has the DNA TGTGCCAGCAGCTTTTACCCACCGACAAATTCACCCCTCCACTTT.

This chain links TRBV11-1 with TRBJ2-7; 9 positions match TRBD2. Trimming took 5 bases from V and 7 from J; bases not matched to a gene: 6. Per germline, CDR1 SGHAT and CDR2 FQDESV (reference sequence). The CDR3 length is 13 residues. As DNA, the CDR3 is TGTGCCAGCAGCGGGACTAGCTTGGGGGAGCAGTACTTC. This encodes CASSGTSLGEQYF.

The gene calls are TRBV12-3 or TRBV12-4 and TRBJ1-2; perhaps TRBD1 as D (5 bases). Trimming took off 6 bases at V and 3 bases at J, with 11 bases between the two ends. The CDR3 is 13 amino acids. The CDR3: CASRPTVDYGYTF. In DNA form, the CDR3 reads TGTGCCAGCAGACCGACAGTGGACTATGGCTACACCTTC.

The genes are TRBV12-3 or TRBV12-4 and TRBJ1-1; D is uncertain. The CDR3 sequence is 12 residues long. V was shortened by 3 bases and J by 5 bases, with 7 bases between the two germline ends. The CDR3 here is CASSFRSTEAFF. The CDR3 DNA follows: TGTGCCAGCAGTTTTCGTTCTACTGAAGCTTTCTTT.

This clone was counted between two and nine times. The genes are TRBV5-1 and TRBJ1-1; no reliable D call. V was pared by 0 bases and J by 4 bases, with 13 bases between. The CDR3 consists of 15 residues. Per germline, CDR1 SGHRS and CDR2 YFSETQ. The CDR3 bases are TGCGCCAGCAGCTTGGGTTCGGGAGGTAGCACTGAAGCTTTCTTT. Its protein is CASSLGSGGSTEAFF.

The chain recombines TRBV9 with TRBJ2-2; D unclear. The CDR3 has 15 residues. Between the trimmed V and J ends, which lost 4 bases and 3 bases, there was a span of 13 bases. Per the germline V gene, CDR1 is SGDLS and CDR2 is YYNGEE. The chain's CDR3 is CASSQNDIHTGELFF. CDR3 sequence (DNA): TGTGCCAGCAGCCAAAACGACATTCACACCGGGGAGCTGTTTTTT.

V usage is TRBV5-5 and J usage is TRBJ2-6, with 9 nucleotides matching TRBD1. Germline loops: CDR1 SGHKS, CDR2 YYEKEE (reference sequence). The CDR3 covers 20 residues. Trimming cost V 1 base and J 0 bases; bases outside gene matches: 11. CDR3: CASSLINRDRVLSGANVLTF. The CDR3 DNA reads TGTGCCAGCAGCTTGATCAACCGGGACAGGGTCCTCTCTGGGGCCAACGTCCTGACTTTC.

V is TRBV6-1 and J is TRBJ1-3, with a tentative D call TRBD1 (5 bases). Trimming shortened V by 2 bases and J by 0 bases, and 14 bases separated the two germline ends. The CDR3 is made up of 17 amino acids. Germline loops: CDR1 MNHNS, CDR2 SASEGT. CDR3 sequence reads: CASSEWGRTNSGNTIYF. The CDR3, as DNA: TGTGCCAGCAGTGAATGGGGCAGGACCAACTCTGGAAACACCATATATTTT.

This chain connects TRBV7-3 to TRBJ1-2; D unclear. The CDR3 has 13 amino acids. Germline V gene data show CDR1 as SGHTA and CDR2 as FQGTGA. Deletions cut 3 bases from V and 4 bases from J, with 9 bases between. The CDR3 region has the DNA TGTGCCAGCAGCTTCTCGCACGGCTATGGCTACACCTTC. It yields the protein CASSFSHGYGYTF.

The gene calls are TRBV6-5 and TRBJ2-7; 10 bases are a match to TRBD2. From germline, CDR1 is MNHEY and CDR2 SVGAGI. The V gene end was trimmed by 2 bases and the J gene end by 5 bases; junction bases not matched to a gene: 3. The CDR3 consists of 14 residues. The CDR3 bases are TGTGCCAGCAGTTACCAGCGGGAGGGAAACGAGCAGTACTTC. This translates into CASSYQREGNEQYF.